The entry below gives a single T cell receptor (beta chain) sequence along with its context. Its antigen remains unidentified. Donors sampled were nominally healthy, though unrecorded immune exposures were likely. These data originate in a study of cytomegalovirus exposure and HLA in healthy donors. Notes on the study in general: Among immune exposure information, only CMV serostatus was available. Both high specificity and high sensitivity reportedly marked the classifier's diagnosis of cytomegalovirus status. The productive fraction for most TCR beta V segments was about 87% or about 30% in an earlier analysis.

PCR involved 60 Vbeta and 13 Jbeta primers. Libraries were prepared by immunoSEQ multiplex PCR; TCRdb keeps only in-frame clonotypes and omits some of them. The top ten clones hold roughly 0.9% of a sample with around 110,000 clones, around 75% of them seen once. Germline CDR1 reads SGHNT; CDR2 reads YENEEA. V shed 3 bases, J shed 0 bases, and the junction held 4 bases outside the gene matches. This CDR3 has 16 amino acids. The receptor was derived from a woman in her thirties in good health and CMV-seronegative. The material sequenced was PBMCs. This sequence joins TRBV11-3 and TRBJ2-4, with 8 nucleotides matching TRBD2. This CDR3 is CASSLERGLAKNIQYF. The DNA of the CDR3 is TGTGCCAGCAGCTTGGAGCGGGGGCTAGCCAAAAACATTCAGTACTTC.